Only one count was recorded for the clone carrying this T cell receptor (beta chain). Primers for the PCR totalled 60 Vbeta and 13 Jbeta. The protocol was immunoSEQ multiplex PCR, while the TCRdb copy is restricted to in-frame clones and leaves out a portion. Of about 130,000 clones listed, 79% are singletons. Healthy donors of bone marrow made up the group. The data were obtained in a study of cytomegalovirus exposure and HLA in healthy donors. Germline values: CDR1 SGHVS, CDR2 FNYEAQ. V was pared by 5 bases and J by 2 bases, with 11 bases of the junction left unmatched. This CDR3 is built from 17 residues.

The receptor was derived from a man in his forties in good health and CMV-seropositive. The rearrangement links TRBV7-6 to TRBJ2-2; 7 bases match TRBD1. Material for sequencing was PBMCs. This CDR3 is CASSLYGQVENTGELFF. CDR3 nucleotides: TGTGCCAGCAGCCTCTACGGACAGGTTGAAAACACCGGGGAGCTGTTTTTT.